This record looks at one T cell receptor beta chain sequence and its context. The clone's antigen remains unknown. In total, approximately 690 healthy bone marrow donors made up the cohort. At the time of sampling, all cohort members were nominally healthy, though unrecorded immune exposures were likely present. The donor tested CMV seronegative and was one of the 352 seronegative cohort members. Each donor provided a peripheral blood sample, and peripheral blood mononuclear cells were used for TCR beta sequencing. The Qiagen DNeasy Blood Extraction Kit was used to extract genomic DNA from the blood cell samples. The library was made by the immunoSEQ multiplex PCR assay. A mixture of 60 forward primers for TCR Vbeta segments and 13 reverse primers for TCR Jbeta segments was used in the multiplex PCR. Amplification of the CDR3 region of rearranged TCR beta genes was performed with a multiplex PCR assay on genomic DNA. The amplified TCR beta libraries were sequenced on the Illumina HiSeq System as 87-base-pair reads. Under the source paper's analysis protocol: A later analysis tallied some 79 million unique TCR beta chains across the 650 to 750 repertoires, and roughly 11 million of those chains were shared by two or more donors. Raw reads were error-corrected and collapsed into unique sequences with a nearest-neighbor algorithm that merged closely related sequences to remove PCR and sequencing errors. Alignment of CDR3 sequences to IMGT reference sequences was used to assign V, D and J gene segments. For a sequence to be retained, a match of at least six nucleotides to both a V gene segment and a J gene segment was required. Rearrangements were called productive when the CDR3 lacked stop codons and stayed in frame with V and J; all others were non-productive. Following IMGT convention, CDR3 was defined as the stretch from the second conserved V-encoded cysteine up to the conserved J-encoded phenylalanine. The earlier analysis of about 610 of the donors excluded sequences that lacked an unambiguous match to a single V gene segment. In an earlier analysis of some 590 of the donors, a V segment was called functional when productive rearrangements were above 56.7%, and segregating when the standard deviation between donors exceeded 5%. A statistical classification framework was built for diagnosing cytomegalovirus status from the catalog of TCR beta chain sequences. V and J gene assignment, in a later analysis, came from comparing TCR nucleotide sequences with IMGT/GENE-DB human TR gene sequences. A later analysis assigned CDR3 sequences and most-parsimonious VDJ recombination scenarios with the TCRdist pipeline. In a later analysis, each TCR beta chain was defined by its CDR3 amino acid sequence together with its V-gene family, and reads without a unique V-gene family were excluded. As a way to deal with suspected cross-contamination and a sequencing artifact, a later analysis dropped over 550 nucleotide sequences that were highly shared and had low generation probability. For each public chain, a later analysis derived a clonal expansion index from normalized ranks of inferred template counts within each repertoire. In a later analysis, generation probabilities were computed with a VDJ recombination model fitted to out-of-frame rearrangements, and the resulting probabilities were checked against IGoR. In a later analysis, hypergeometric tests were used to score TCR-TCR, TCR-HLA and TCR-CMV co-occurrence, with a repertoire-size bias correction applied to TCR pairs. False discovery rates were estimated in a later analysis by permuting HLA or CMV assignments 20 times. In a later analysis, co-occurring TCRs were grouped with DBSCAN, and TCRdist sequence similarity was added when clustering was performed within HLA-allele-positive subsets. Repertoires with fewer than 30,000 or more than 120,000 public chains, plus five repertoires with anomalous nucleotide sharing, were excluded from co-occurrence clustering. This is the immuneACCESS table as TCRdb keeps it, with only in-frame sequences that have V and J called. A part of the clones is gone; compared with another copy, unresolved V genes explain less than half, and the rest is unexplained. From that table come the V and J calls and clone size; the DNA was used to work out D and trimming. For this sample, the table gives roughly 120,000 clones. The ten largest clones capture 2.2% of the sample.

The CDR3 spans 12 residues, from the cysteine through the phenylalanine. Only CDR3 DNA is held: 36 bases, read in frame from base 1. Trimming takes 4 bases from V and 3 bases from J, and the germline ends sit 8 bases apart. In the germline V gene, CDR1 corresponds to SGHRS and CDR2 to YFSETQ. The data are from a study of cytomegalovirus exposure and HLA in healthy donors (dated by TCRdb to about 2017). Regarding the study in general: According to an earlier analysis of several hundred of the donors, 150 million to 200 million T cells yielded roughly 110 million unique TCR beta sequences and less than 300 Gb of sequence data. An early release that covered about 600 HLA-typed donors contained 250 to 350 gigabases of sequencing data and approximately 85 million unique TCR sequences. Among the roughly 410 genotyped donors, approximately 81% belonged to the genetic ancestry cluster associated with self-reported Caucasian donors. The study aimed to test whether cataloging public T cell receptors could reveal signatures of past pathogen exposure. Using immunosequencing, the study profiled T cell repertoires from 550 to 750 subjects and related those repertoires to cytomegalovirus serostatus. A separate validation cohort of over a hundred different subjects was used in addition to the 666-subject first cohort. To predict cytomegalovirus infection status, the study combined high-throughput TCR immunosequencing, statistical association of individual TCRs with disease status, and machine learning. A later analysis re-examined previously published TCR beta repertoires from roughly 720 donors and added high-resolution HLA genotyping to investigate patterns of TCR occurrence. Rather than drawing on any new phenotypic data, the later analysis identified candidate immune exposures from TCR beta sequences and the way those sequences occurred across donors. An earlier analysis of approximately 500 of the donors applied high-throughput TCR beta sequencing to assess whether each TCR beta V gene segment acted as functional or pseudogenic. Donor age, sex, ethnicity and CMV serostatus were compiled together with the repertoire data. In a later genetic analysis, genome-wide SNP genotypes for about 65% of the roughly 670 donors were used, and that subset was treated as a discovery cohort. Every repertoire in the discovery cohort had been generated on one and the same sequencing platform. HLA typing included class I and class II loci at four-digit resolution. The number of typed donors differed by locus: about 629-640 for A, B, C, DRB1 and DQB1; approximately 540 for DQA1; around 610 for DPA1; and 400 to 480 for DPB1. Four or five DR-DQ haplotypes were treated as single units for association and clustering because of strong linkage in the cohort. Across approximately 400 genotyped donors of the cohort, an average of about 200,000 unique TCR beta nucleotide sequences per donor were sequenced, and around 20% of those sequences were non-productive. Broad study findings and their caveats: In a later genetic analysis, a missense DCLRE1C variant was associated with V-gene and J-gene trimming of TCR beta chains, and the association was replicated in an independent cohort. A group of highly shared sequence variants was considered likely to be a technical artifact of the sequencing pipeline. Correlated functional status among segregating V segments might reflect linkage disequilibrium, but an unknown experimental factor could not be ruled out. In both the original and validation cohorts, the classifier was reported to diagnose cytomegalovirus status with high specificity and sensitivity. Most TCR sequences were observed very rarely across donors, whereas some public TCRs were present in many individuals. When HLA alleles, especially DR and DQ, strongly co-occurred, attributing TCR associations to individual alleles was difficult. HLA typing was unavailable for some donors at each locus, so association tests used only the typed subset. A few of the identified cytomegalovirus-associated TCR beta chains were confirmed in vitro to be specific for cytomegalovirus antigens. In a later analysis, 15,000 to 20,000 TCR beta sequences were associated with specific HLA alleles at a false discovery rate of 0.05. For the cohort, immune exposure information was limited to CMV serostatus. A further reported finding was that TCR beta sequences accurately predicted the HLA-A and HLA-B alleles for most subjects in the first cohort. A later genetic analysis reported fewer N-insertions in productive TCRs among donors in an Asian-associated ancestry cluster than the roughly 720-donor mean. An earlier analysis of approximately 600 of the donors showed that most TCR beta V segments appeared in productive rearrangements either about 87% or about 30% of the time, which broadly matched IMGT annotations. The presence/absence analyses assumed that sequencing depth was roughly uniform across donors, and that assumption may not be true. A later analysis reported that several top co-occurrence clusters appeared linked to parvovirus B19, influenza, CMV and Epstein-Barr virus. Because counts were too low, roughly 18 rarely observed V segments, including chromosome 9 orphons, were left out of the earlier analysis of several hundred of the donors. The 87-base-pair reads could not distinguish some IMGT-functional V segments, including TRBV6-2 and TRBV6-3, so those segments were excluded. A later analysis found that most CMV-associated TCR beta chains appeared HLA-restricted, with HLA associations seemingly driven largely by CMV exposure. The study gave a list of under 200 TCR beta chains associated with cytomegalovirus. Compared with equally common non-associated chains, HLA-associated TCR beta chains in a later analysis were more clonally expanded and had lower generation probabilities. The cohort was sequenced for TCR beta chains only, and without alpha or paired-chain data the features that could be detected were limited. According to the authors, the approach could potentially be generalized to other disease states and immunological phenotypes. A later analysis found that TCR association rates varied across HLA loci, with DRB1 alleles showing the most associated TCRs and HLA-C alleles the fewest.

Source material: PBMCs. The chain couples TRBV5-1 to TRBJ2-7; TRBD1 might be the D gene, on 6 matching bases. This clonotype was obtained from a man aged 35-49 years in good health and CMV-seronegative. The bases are TGCGCCAGCAGCCCGGACAGCTACGAGCAGTACTTC. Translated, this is CASSPDSYEQYF.